This TCR beta chain was captured by sequencing in a study of post-analysis software for immune sequencing data. Study context: The disease courses spanned relapsing-remitting, secondary progressive and progressive-relapsing forms of multiple sclerosis.

Overall study findings and caveats: Multiple sclerosis patients showed significantly lower normalized Chao1 diversity than controls did. A few TRBV segments appeared more often in patients than in controls, and TRBV5-6, TRBV5-1 and TRBV20-1 were among these.

This clonotype was found many times. Its antigen remains unknown. Included in the TCR beta cDNA libraries were unique molecular identifiers. TCRdb recomputed calls from the PCR reads with MiXCR, one row per CDR3 protein. The sample has about 260,000 distinct CDR3 sequences, 30% to 45% seen once. With 4 bases clipped from V and 3 bases from J, the junction kept 9 bases outside the gene matches. The CDR3 length is 17 residues. From germline, CDR1 is SGHRS and CDR2 YFSETQ. Sequencing used blood. This chain connects TRBV5-1 to TRBJ2-5, with 13 bases aligning to TRBD2. This sequence was found in a girl between 5 and 17 years old with multiple sclerosis. CDR3 sequence (DNA): TGCGCCAGCAGCAAGGGACTAGCGGGAAACGTCGAAGAGACCCAGTACTTC. Translated, it gives CASSKGLAGNVEETQYF.